The 28 T cell receptor beta chains below were found in one sample sequenced in a study of somatic mutations in T cells in chronic GVHD. TCRdb's copy holds only in-frame clones and misses some; the assay was immunoSEQ multiplex PCR. The sample has approximately 14,000 clones, roughly 75% seen once; the top ten hold 32%. Sequenced material: Vbeta20-negative CD4+ T cells from blood. Receptor source: a male patient in his forties or fifties with chronic graft-versus-host disease. Some T cells here may be from the graft donor.

J is TRBJ2-7 and V is TRBV6-6, with 9 bases fitting TRBD1. The CDR3 is made up of 16 amino acids. CDR1 MNHNY and CDR2 SVGAGI come from the germline V gene (reference sequence). V was clipped by 6 bases and J by 0 bases; unmatched bases: 9. The CDR3 nucleotides read TGTGCCAGCAGCTCCACAGGGGGCCTAAGCTCCTACGAGCAGTACTTC. Translation gives CASSSTGGLSSYEQYF.

The chain joins TRBV9 to TRBJ2-1; 9 bases agree with TRBD2. V lost 4 bases, J lost 4 bases, and 6 bases stayed unmatched. The germline V gene has CDR1 SGDLS and CDR2 YYNGEE. The CDR3 is 15 amino acids. CDR3 residues: CASSIAGESYNEQFF. Here the CDR3 DNA reads TGTGCCAGCAGCATAGCGGGGGAATCTTACAATGAGCAGTTCTTC.

V usage is TRBV28 and J usage is TRBJ2-7; weak D call: TRBD2 (7 bases). The V gene's germline CDR1 is MDHEN and CDR2 SYDVKM. This CDR3 comprises 16 residues. Trimming stripped 3 bases from V and 0 bases from J, with 15 bases between. CDR3 residues: CASSFGGARSSYEQYF. CDR3 DNA: TGTGCCAGCAGTTTTGGGGGGGCCAGGAGCTCCTACGAGCAGTACTTC.

The chain carries TRBV13 and TRBJ1-2; D call uncertain. Germline V CDR1 and CDR2: PRHDT, FYEKMQ (reference sequence). Trimming removed 2 bases from V and 4 bases from J, with 14 bases in between. There are 15 residues in the CDR3. The CDR3 DNA is TGTGCCAGCAGCTTAAACCCGGGATTGGGCTATGGCTACACCTTC. Protein: CASSLNPGLGYGYTF.

A few counts support this clone. The chain couples TRBV29-1 to TRBJ1-6; D possibly corresponds to TRBD1 (5 bases). The V end lost 6 bases, the J end lost 7 bases, and 13 bases lay between the germline ends. In germline, CDR1 is SQVTM, CDR2 ANQGSEA. The CDR3 loop spans 13 amino acids. CDR3 DNA: TGCAGCGTGGGCTGGGACTCGAATTCACCCCTCCACTTT. This codes for CSVGWDSNSPLHF.

This clone was recorded once. The chain couples TRBV2 to TRBJ2-1; 12 bases map to TRBD2. CDR1 and CDR2 from the germline V gene are SNHLY and FYNNEI. CDR3 length: 15 amino acids. With V trimmed by 6 bases and J by 5 bases, 5 bases remained unmatched. The CDR3 region has the DNA TGTGCCAGCAGGGTAGGACTAGCGGGGAACAATGAGCAGTTCTTC. Translating it yields CASRVGLAGNNEQFF.

The chain carries TRBV7-3 and TRBJ2-7, with TRBD2 matching 11 bases. Germline lookup yields CDR1 SGHTA and CDR2 FQGTGA. V shed 4 bases and J 2 bases; nucleotides not matched to a gene: 4. The CDR3 consists of 15 residues. CDR3 sequence: CASSYGTSGTYEQYF. The CDR3 bases are TGTGCCAGCAGCTACGGGACTAGCGGAACCTACGAGCAGTACTTC.

The rearrangement links TRBV19 to TRBJ2-1, with 8 bases lining up with TRBD2. V lost 3 bases to trimming and J lost 5 bases; unmatched junction nucleotides: 6. Germline V CDR1 and CDR2: LNHDA, SQIVND (reference sequence). There are 15 residues in the CDR3. CDR3 sequence reads: CASSIETSGDNEQFF. The CDR3 nucleotides read TGTGCCAGTAGTATCGAAACTAGCGGAGACAATGAGCAGTTCTTC. The variable domain in full, completed from reference TRBV19 and TRBJ2-1, reads DGGITQSPKYLFRKEGQNVTLSCEQNLNHDAMYWYRQDPGQGLRLIYYSQIVNDFQKGDIAEGYSVSREKKESFPLTVTSAQKNPTAFYLCASSIETSGDNEQFFGPGTRLTVL.

V gene TRBV7-9 combines with J gene TRBJ2-1, with 11 bases matching TRBD2. Germline-derived CDR1 and CDR2 are SEHNR and FQNEAQ (reference sequence). This CDR3 is 16 amino acids long. Unmatched junction bases numbered 13, after V lost 6 bases and J lost 9 bases. As DNA, the CDR3 is TGTGCCAGCAGGGCTCTAGCGGGAGGAAACCTCGGTGAGCAGTTCTTC. Translated: CASRALAGGNLGEQFF.

The V gene is TRBV28, the J gene TRBJ1-2; no definite D call. Germline CDR1 reads MDHEN; CDR2 reads SYDVKM. The CDR3 extends over 13 amino acids. Deletions cut 7 bases from V and 4 bases from J, with 13 bases between. The CDR3 reads CASTGGATYGYTF. In DNA, the CDR3 is TGTGCCAGCACAGGTGGCGCAACCTATGGCTACACCTTC.

This clone was seen a single time. This chain connects TRBV5-4 to TRBJ1-3; a weak D match, TRBD1 (6 bases). The germline V and J ends were trimmed by 4 bases and 2 bases, with 10 bases remaining between them. From germline, CDR1 is SGHNT and CDR2 YYREEE (reference sequence). This CDR3 region has 14 residues. As DNA, the CDR3 is TGTGCCAGCAGCCTAGGGGGGGCTGGAAACACCATATATTTT. It is translated as CASSLGGAGNTIYF. The complete variable domain, with remaining parts taken from reference TRBV5-4 and TRBJ1-3, reads ETGVTQSPTHLIKTRGQQVTLRCSSQSGHNTVSWYQQALGQGPQFIFQYYREEENGRGNFPPRFSGLQFPNYSSELNVNALELDDSALYLCASSLGGAGNTIYFGEGSWLTVV.

V usage is TRBV28 and J usage is TRBJ2-7; a possible D gene is TRBD2 (6 bases). Trimming stripped 3 bases from V and 5 bases from J, with 11 bases between. Germline V CDR1 and CDR2: MDHEN, SYDVKM. This CDR3 has 13 residues. This CDR3 reads CASSLPSGDEQYF. The CDR3 coding sequence is TGTGCCAGCAGTTTGCCCTCGGGAGACGAGCAGTACTTC.

The V call is TRBV18, the J call TRBJ2-3; weak D call: TRBD2 (6 bases). This CDR3 is 14 amino acids long. Between the trimmed V and J ends, which lost 5 bases and 3 bases, there was a span of 12 bases. CDR1 KGHSH and CDR2 LQKENI come from the germline V gene. CDR3 sequence: CASSAEGWTDTQYF. CDR3 nucleotide sequence: TGTGCCAGCTCAGCGGAGGGGTGGACAGATACGCAGTATTTT.

The chain links TRBV2 to TRBJ1-5, with a weak D call TRBD1 (6 bases). The ends were cut back, 4 bases at V and 0 bases at J, with 13 bases in the middle. Germline V gives CDR1 SNHLY, CDR2 FYNNEI. The CDR3 is made up of 16 amino acids. The DNA of the CDR3 is TGTGCCAGCAGTGCCCACACAGGGAATAGCAATCAGCCCCAGCATTTT. Translating it yields CASSAHTGNSNQPQHF.

V gene TRBV29-1 combines with J gene TRBJ1-5; a weak D match, TRBD1 (5 bases). Trimming removed 4 bases at V and 6 bases at J, with 13 bases between. This CDR3 region has 13 residues. From germline, CDR1 is SQVTM and CDR2 ANQGSEA. CDR3 DNA sequence: TGCAGCGTTGCGGGGGATAGTAGTCAGCCCCAGCATTTT. This encodes CSVAGDSSQPQHF.

J is TRBJ2-3 and V is TRBV7-7; a weak D match, TRBD1 (7 bases). The V end lost 2 bases, the J end lost 9 bases, and 21 bases lay between the germline ends. Germline CDR1 SSHAT, CDR2 FNYEAQ (reference sequence). The CDR3 has 16 residues. CDR3 bases: TGTGCCAGCAGCTTATCATTGGAGGGGGCGCAGGTCACGCAGTATTTT. Translated: CASSLSLEGAQVTQYF.

The chain uses TRBV4-3 and TRBJ2-5, with 10 bases matching TRBD2. Germline-derived CDR1 and CDR2 are LGHNA and YSLEER. The CDR3 has 14 amino acids. With V trimmed by 1 base and J by 7 bases, 3 bases remained unmatched. The CDR3 coding sequence is TGCGCCAGCAGCCAAGTAGCGGGGGGAGGGACCCAGTACTTC. It yields the protein CASSQVAGGGTQYF.

The genes are TRBV4-3 and TRBJ2-5; 11 nucleotides align to TRBD2. Germline V CDR1 and CDR2: LGHNA, YSLEER. This CDR3 is built from 16 residues. The V and J ends lost 1 base and 5 bases, in that order; junction bases with no gene match: 6. CDR3 nucleotide sequence: TGCGCCAGCAGCCAAGGCTCCGGACTAGCGGGTGAGACCCAGTACTTC. It is translated as CASSQGSGLAGETQYF.

This clone has only a few counts. V gene TRBV7-8 combines with J gene TRBJ2-3, with D perhaps matching TRBD2 (5 bases). V was shortened by 5 bases and J by 2 bases, with 5 bases between the two germline ends. CDR1 is SGHVS, CDR2 FQNEAQ, per germline. This CDR3 is 12 amino acids long. CDR3 residues: CASSRDTDTQYF. For the CDR3, the DNA is TGTGCCAGCAGCCGGGACACAGATACGCAGTATTTT.

This rearrangement joins TRBV18 to TRBJ1-2; D uncertain. CDR1 is KGHSH and CDR2 is LQKENI in the germline V gene. This CDR3 comprises 15 residues. Trimming cost V 3 bases and J 4 bases, with 15 bases left between them. The CDR3 DNA is TGTGCCAGCTCACCCCCCTCGGTGAGCGGCTATGGCTACACCTTC. It yields the protein CASSPPSVSGYGYTF.

This sequence joins TRBV6-1 and TRBJ1-1; 9 positions match TRBD1. The CDR3 has 13 residues. V lost 5 bases, J lost 4 bases, and 2 bases stayed unmatched. Germline loops: CDR1 MNHNS, CDR2 SASEGT. Written as DNA, the CDR3 is TGTGCCAGCAGTCGGGACAGGGCCACTGAAGCTTTCTTT. It translates to CASSRDRATEAFF.

V is TRBV18 and J is TRBJ2-3; the D gene is possibly TRBD2 (5 bases). Germline V gene sequence: CDR1 KGHSH, CDR2 LQKENI. The CDR3 loop spans 14 amino acids. The V end lost 1 base, the J end lost 2 bases, and 7 bases lay between the germline ends. The CDR3 DNA reads as TGTGCCAGCTCACCACGGGAGTTCACAGATACGCAGTATTTT. The encoded protein is CASSPREFTDTQYF.

The gene calls are TRBV7-3 and TRBJ2-2; a possible D gene is TRBD2 (6 bases). Germline loops: CDR1 SGHTA, CDR2 FQGTGA. The CDR3 consists of 15 residues. V was pared by 1 base and J by 5 bases, with 11 bases between. The CDR3 bases are TGTGCCAGCAGCTTAAACGGAGGGTGGACCGGGGAGCTGTTTTTT. It encodes CASSLNGGWTGELFF.

This sequence joins TRBV5-5 and TRBJ2-7; a weak D match, TRBD1 (5 bases). The CDR3 has 14 residues. The ends were cut back, 1 base at V and 2 bases at J, with 10 bases in the middle. Per the germline V gene, CDR1 is SGHKS and CDR2 is YYEKEE (reference sequence). The CDR3 bases are TGTGCCAGCAGCTTGAGGGGCCACCCCTACGAGCAGTACTTC. Amino acids: CASSLRGHPYEQYF.

This chain joins TRBV29-1 and TRBJ1-6, with D unclear. From germline, CDR1 is SQVTM and CDR2 ANQGSEA. Trimming removed 6 bases from V and 8 bases from J, with 14 bases in between. This CDR3 contains 13 residues. DNA for the CDR3: TGCAGCGTATCCGAAGTAGAAGATTCACCCCTCCACTTT. Amino acid sequence: CSVSEVEDSPLHF.

The chain uses TRBV4-2 and TRBJ1-3, with no clear D. Germline V gene lookup returns CDR1 LGHNA and CDR2 YNFKEQ. The CDR3 is made up of 15 amino acids. V shed 3 bases and J shed 0 bases, with 9 bases lying between them. Here the CDR3 reads CASSHPRISGNTIYF. The DNA of the CDR3 is TGTGCCAGCAGCCACCCCCGTATCTCTGGAAACACCATATATTTT.

The chain uses TRBV7-8 and TRBJ2-1, with D possibly TRBD1 on 6 matching bases. Germline V gene sequence: CDR1 SGHVS, CDR2 FQNEAQ. V was clipped by 4 bases and J by 0 bases, with 13 bases between them. This CDR3 region has 16 residues. The CDR3 coding sequence is TGTGCCAGCAGCTATGTCAGGGGCCACTCCTACAATGAGCAGTTCTTC. This codes for CASSYVRGHSYNEQFF.

The table lists this clone with a few counts. The rearrangement joins TRBV6-5 to TRBJ1-5, with TRBD1 identical over 8 bases. From germline, CDR1 is MNHEY and CDR2 SVGAGI. The length of the CDR3 is 15 residues. J gave up 4 bases and V 6 bases, and 8 bases lay outside the gene matches. The CDR3 DNA sequence: TGTGCCAGCAGACACCTGACAGGGGCGAATCAGCCCCAGCATTTT. Protein sequence: CASRHLTGANQPQHF.